Listed below are T cell receptor beta chains from one sample, sequenced in a study of T cell responses to AZD1222 COVID-19 vaccine. The method was immunoSEQ multiplex PCR; TCRdb's version includes in-frame clones alone and lacks a portion of them. The sample holds some 70,000 clones, 80% seen once. Specimen: peripheral blood, collected 28 days after the second AZD1222 dose. All receptors come from an adult who received the AZD1222 COVID-19 vaccine. CDR3s include the opening cysteine and the closing phenylalanine or tryptophan. The D gene is left open where the match is weak. A clone size is listed for some rows: how often the clone was seen (once, few, many), or a class if it is expanded.

v_call: TRBV2
clone_size: once
j_call: TRBJ2-7
d_call: -
cdr3_aa: CASQPVYRTVSSYEQYF
cdr3_nt: TGTGCCAGCCAGCCCGTATACCGGACAGTGAGCTCCTACGAGCAGTACTTC

v_call: TRBV28
clone_size: -
j_call: TRBJ1-2
d_call: -
cdr3_aa: CASKGTIQGGYTF
cdr3_nt: TGTGCCAGCAAGGGGACAATCCAGGGGGGCTACACCTTC

v_call: TRBV5-1
clone_size: few
j_call: TRBJ1-2
d_call: -
cdr3_aa: CASSPDSPAVYGYTF
cdr3_nt: TGCGCCAGCAGCCCGGACAGTCCTGCGGTCTATGGCTACACCTTC

v_call: TRBV19
clone_size: -
j_call: TRBJ1-1
d_call: -
cdr3_aa: CASSIDRVGPEAFF
cdr3_nt: TGTGCCAGTAGTATAGACAGGGTCGGGCCTGAAGCTTTCTTT

v_call: TRBV12-2
clone_size: -
j_call: TRBJ2-5
d_call: -
cdr3_aa: CASRLWETQYF
cdr3_nt: TGTGCAAGTCGCTTATGGGAGACCCAGTACTTC

v_call: TRBV5-4
clone_size: -
j_call: TRBJ1-6
d_call: -
cdr3_aa: CASSLGPWLNSPLHF
cdr3_nt: TGTGCCAGCAGCCTGGGTCCGTGGCTTAATTCACCCCTCCACTTT

v_call: TRBV7-2
clone_size: -
j_call: TRBJ1-1
d_call: TRBD1
cdr3_aa: CASSLDRENTNTEAFF
cdr3_nt: TGTGCCAGCAGCCTGGACAGGGAAAACACGAACACTGAAGCTTTCTTT

v_call: TRBV6-2/TRBV6-3
clone_size: few
j_call: TRBJ2-2
d_call: -
cdr3_aa: CASSNQGHYTGELFF
cdr3_nt: TGTGCCAGCAGTAACCAGGGACACTACACCGGGGAGCTGTTTTTT

v_call: TRBV6-2/TRBV6-3
clone_size: medium-sized
j_call: TRBJ2-3
d_call: TRBD2
cdr3_aa: CASSFPVGSGGDTQYF
cdr3_nt: TGTGCCAGCAGTTTCCCTGTTGGAAGCGGGGGAGATACGCAGTATTTT

v_call: TRBV27
clone_size: -
j_call: TRBJ1-1
d_call: TRBD1
cdr3_aa: CASSQTGMSTEAFF
cdr3_nt: TGTGCCAGCAGCCAGACAGGGATGAGCACTGAAGCTTTCTTT

v_call: TRBV11-3
clone_size: once
j_call: TRBJ2-2
d_call: -
cdr3_aa: CASSLRTGELFF
cdr3_nt: TGTGCCAGCAGCTTACGCACCGGGGAGCTGTTTTTT

v_call: TRBV18
clone_size: -
j_call: TRBJ1-1
d_call: -
cdr3_aa: CASSPLTTSAGTEAFF
cdr3_nt: TGTGCCAGCTCACCACTTACGACGTCTGCGGGGACTGAAGCTTTCTTT

v_call: TRBV19
clone_size: few
j_call: TRBJ2-1
d_call: TRBD2
cdr3_aa: CASSTGPGLADLFF
cdr3_nt: TGTGCCAGTAGTACGGGACCGGGACTAGCGGATCTATTCTTC

v_call: TRBV5-6
clone_size: once
j_call: TRBJ2-7
d_call: TRBD1
cdr3_aa: CASSWTGPNYEQYF
cdr3_nt: TGTGCCAGCAGCTGGACAGGGCCTAACTACGAGCAGTACTTC

v_call: TRBV5-4
clone_size: -
j_call: TRBJ2-2
d_call: -
cdr3_aa: CASGGASTGELFF
cdr3_nt: TGTGCCAGCGGGGGGGCCAGCACCGGGGAGCTGTTTTTT

v_call: TRBV20-1
clone_size: once
j_call: TRBJ2-3
d_call: TRBD1
cdr3_aa: CSASRDSRSSTDTQYF
cdr3_nt: TGCAGTGCTAGTAGGGACAGTCGATCTAGCACAGATACGCAGTATTTT

v_call: TRBV27
clone_size: -
j_call: TRBJ2-1
d_call: TRBD2
cdr3_aa: CASILYSGGDEQFF
cdr3_nt: TGTGCCAGCATCCTCTATAGCGGGGGGGACGAGCAGTTCTTC

v_call: TRBV15
clone_size: -
j_call: TRBJ2-3
d_call: TRBD2
cdr3_aa: CATSRELTGGLDTQYF
cdr3_nt: TGTGCCACCAGCAGAGAACTAACGGGGGGGTTAGATACGCAGTATTTT

v_call: TRBV5-1
clone_size: -
j_call: TRBJ2-5
d_call: -
cdr3_aa: CASRDTGNQETQYF
cdr3_nt: TGCGCCAGCAGAGACACAGGGAACCAGGAGACCCAGTACTTC

v_call: TRBV12-5
clone_size: -
j_call: TRBJ1-5
d_call: -
cdr3_aa: CASGLSDQPQHF
cdr3_nt: TGTGCTAGTGGTTTGAGCGATCAGCCCCAGCATTTT

v_call: TRBV4-1
clone_size: few
j_call: TRBJ2-1
d_call: TRBD2
cdr3_aa: CASSELAGVSSPTQFF
cdr3_nt: TGCGCCAGCAGCGAACTAGCGGGGGTTTCAAGCCCCACTCAGTTCTTC

v_call: TRBV19
clone_size: many
j_call: TRBJ1-5
d_call: -
cdr3_aa: CASSIQVRISNQPQHF
cdr3_nt: TGTGCCAGTAGTATCCAAGTCCGAATTAGCAATCAGCCCCAGCATTTT

v_call: TRBV11-2
clone_size: -
j_call: TRBJ2-1
d_call: TRBD2
cdr3_aa: CASSLGGLAGGYNEQFF
cdr3_nt: TGTGCCAGCAGCTTAGGTGGACTAGCGGGGGGTTACAATGAGCAGTTCTTC

v_call: TRBV18
clone_size: -
j_call: TRBJ1-1
d_call: -
cdr3_aa: CASGGVDTEAFF
cdr3_nt: TGTGCCAGCGGTGGTGTTGACACTGAAGCTTTCTTT

v_call: TRBV19
clone_size: -
j_call: TRBJ2-2
d_call: TRBD2
cdr3_aa: CASGDLAGHTGELFF
cdr3_nt: TGTGCCAGTGGCGATCTAGCGGGACACACCGGGGAGCTGTTTTTT

v_call: TRBV7-8
clone_size: -
j_call: TRBJ2-5
d_call: -
cdr3_aa: CASSERDNQETQYF
cdr3_nt: TGTGCCAGCAGCGAGAGGGACAACCAAGAGACCCAGTACTTC

v_call: TRBV19
clone_size: once
j_call: TRBJ2-1
d_call: TRBD2
cdr3_aa: CASRPTSGSSDEQFF
cdr3_nt: TGTGCCAGTAGGCCGACTAGCGGTTCGTCGGATGAGCAGTTCTTC

v_call: TRBV5-6
clone_size: -
j_call: TRBJ1-3
d_call: TRBD1
cdr3_aa: CASSPQGASSGNTIYF
cdr3_nt: TGTGCCAGCAGCCCACAGGGGGCCTCCTCTGGAAACACCATATATTTT

v_call: TRBV18
clone_size: -
j_call: TRBJ1-1
d_call: TRBD1
cdr3_aa: CASSRGTGGKNTEAFF
cdr3_nt: TGTGCCAGCTCACGAGGGACAGGGGGGAAGAACACTGAAGCTTTCTTT

v_call: TRBV2
clone_size: -
j_call: TRBJ2-7
d_call: TRBD2
cdr3_aa: CASSPFLAGDPYEQYF
cdr3_nt: TGTGCCAGCAGTCCATTTCTAGCGGGGGACCCGTACGAGCAGTACTTC

v_call: TRBV19
clone_size: -
j_call: TRBJ1-2
d_call: -
cdr3_aa: CASTGGGYGYTF
cdr3_nt: TGTGCCAGTACGGGAGGGGGCTATGGCTACACCTTC

v_call: TRBV7-9
clone_size: -
j_call: TRBJ2-2
d_call: TRBD2
cdr3_aa: CASSFSSAGGTGELFF
cdr3_nt: TGTGCCAGCAGCTTTTCATCAGCGGGGGGCACCGGGGAGCTGTTTTTT

v_call: TRBV2
clone_size: -
j_call: TRBJ1-2
d_call: -
cdr3_aa: CASSVRGYGYTF
cdr3_nt: TGTGCCAGCAGTGTGAGAGGGTATGGCTACACCTTC

v_call: TRBV30
clone_size: once
j_call: TRBJ1-1
d_call: -
cdr3_aa: CAWKDVNTEAFF
cdr3_nt: TGTGCCTGGAAAGACGTGAACACTGAAGCTTTCTTT

v_call: TRBV29-1
clone_size: -
j_call: TRBJ2-7
d_call: TRBD2
cdr3_aa: CTGGQQNYEQYF
cdr3_nt: TGCACGGGGGGGCAACAAAATTACGAGCAGTACTTC

v_call: TRBV4-1
clone_size: -
j_call: TRBJ2-1
d_call: -
cdr3_aa: CASSQVPPPDPYNEQFF
cdr3_nt: TGCGCCAGCAGCCAAGTTCCCCCCCCGGACCCCTACAATGAGCAGTTCTTC

v_call: TRBV20-1
clone_size: -
j_call: TRBJ1-1
d_call: -
cdr3_aa: CSASSVSLNTEAFF
cdr3_nt: TGCAGTGCTAGTTCAGTCTCACTGAACACTGAAGCTTTCTTT

v_call: TRBV7-9
clone_size: -
j_call: TRBJ1-4
d_call: TRBD1
cdr3_aa: CASSGQGVEKLFF
cdr3_nt: TGTGCCAGCAGTGGACAGGGCGTTGAAAAACTGTTTTTT

v_call: TRBV5-6
clone_size: few
j_call: TRBJ2-3
d_call: -
cdr3_aa: CASSLRGPRTDTQYF
cdr3_nt: TGTGCCAGCAGCCTGCGGGGACCCCGCACAGATACGCAGTATTTT

v_call: TRBV7-9
clone_size: few
j_call: TRBJ1-4
d_call: -
cdr3_aa: CASSLYGTQLFF
cdr3_nt: TGTGCCAGCAGCTTATACGGCACCCAACTGTTTTTT

v_call: TRBV7-6
clone_size: -
j_call: TRBJ2-2
d_call: -
cdr3_aa: CASRLYPAGELFF
cdr3_nt: TGTGCCAGCAGACTCTATCCCGCCGGGGAGCTGTTTTTT

v_call: TRBV5-1
clone_size: -
j_call: TRBJ1-2
d_call: -
cdr3_aa: CASSPLVRQREHYGYTF
cdr3_nt: TGCGCCAGCAGCCCCCTGGTCAGACAACGGGAACACTATGGCTACACCTTC

v_call: TRBV4-2
clone_size: -
j_call: TRBJ1-2
d_call: TRBD1
cdr3_aa: CASSQNPSSRDRTNYGYTF
cdr3_nt: TGTGCCAGCAGCCAAAACCCATCCTCCCGGGACAGGACTAACTATGGCTACACCTTC

v_call: TRBV29-1
clone_size: -
j_call: TRBJ2-3
d_call: TRBD1
cdr3_aa: CSATLWGTGETTQYF
cdr3_nt: TGCAGCGCTACCCTTTGGGGGACAGGGGAGACTACGCAGTATTTT

v_call: TRBV14
clone_size: -
j_call: TRBJ2-3
d_call: TRBD2
cdr3_aa: CASSQRTSGGTDTQYF
cdr3_nt: TGTGCCAGCAGCCAACGTACTAGCGGGGGCACAGATACGCAGTATTTT

v_call: TRBV6-2/TRBV6-3
clone_size: -
j_call: TRBJ2-1
d_call: -
cdr3_aa: CASSYSRRSNEQFF
cdr3_nt: TGTGCCAGCAGTTACTCGAGAAGGTCCAATGAGCAGTTCTTC

v_call: TRBV5-1
clone_size: -
j_call: TRBJ1-6
d_call: -
cdr3_aa: CASTRESNSPLHF
cdr3_nt: TGCGCCAGCACCCGGGAGTCTAATTCACCCCTCCACTTT